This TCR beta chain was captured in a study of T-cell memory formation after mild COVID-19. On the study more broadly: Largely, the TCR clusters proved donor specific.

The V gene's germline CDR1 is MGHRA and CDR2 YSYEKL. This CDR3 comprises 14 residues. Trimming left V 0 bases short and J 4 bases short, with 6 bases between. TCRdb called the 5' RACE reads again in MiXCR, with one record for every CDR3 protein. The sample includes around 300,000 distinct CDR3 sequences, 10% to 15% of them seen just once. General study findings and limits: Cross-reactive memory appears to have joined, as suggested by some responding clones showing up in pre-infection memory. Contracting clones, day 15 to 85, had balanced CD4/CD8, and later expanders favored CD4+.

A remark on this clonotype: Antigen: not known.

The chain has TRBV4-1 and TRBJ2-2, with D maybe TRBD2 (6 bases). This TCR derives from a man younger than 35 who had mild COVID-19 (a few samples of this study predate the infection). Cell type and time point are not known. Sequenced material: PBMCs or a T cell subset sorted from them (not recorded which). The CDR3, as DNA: TGCGCCAGCAGCCAAGAAGCGGGCACCGGGGAGCTGTTTTTT. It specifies CASSQEAGTGELFF.